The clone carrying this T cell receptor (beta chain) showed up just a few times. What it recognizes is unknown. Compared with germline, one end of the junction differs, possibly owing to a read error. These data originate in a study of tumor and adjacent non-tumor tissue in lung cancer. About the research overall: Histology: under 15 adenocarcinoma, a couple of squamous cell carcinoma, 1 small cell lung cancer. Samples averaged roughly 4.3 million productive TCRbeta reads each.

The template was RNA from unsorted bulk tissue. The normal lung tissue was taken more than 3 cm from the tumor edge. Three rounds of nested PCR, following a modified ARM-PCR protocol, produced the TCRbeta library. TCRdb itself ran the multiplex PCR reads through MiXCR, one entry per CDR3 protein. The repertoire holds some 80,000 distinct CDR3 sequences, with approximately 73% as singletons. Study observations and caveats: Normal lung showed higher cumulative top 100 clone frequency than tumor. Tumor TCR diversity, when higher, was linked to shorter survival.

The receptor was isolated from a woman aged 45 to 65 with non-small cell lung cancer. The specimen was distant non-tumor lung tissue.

CDR3: CTVREVENTEAFF. CDR3 in DNA: TGCACCGTTAGGGAAGTAGAGAACACTGAAGCTTTCTTT. The chain joins TRBV29-1 to TRBJ1-1; D is unresolved. This CDR3 is 13 amino acids long. In germline, CDR1 is SQVTM, CDR2 ANQGSEA.